A selection of T cell receptor beta chains follows, all from one sample in a study of identical twins. TCRdb processed the 5' RACE reads anew with MiXCR; each CDR3 protein has one entry. The table records some 570,000 distinct CDR3 sequences, approximately 20% of them present only once. This sample was also put to use in a study of yellow fever vaccine responses in identical twins.

The specimen sequenced was CD4+ T cells sorted from blood. The receptors derive from a woman under 30 in good health. The CDR3 runs from the conserved cysteine through the conserved F or W. D genes are given only for firm matches. Rows may omit the clone size; those that give it use once, few, many or a size class.

CDR3aa,CDR3nt,d_gene,v_gene,j_gene,abundance
CSADTQYF,TGCAGCGCAGATACGCAGTATTTT,NA,TRBV29-1,TRBJ2-3,NA
CSASRLAGVTDTQYF,TGCAGTGCTAGCCGACTAGCGGGAGTTACAGATACGCAGTATTTT,TRBD2,TRBV20-1,TRBJ2-3,NA
CASRRGLTGELFF,TGCGCCAGCAGAAGGGGGCTGACCGGGGAGCTGTTTTTT,TRBD1,TRBV5-1,TRBJ2-2,few
CASRPSGRALFWEFF,TGTGCCAGCAGACCAAGCGGGAGGGCCTTGTTTTGGGAGTTCTTC,TRBD2,TRBV12-3/TRBV12-4,TRBJ2-1,few
CSARGIGDRGKEQFF,TGCAGTGCTAGGGGAATAGGAGACAGGGGGAAGGAGCAGTTCTTC,TRBD1,TRBV20-1,TRBJ2-1,NA
CSARDTLLAFETQYF,TGCAGTGCTAGAGATACATTGCTTGCCTTTGAGACCCAGTACTTC,NA,TRBV20-1,TRBJ2-5,few
CASSDTRGTGTDTQYF,TGCGCCAGCAGTGATACAAGGGGGACTGGCACAGATACGCAGTATTTT,NA,TRBV10-2,TRBJ2-3,few
CSAREGGKGSYEQYF,TGCAGTGCTAGAGAGGGCGGCAAGGGGTCCTACGAGCAGTACTTC,NA,TRBV20-1,TRBJ2-7,few
CASSLVTSGSNEQFF,TGTGCCAGCAGCTTAGTGACTAGCGGGAGCAATGAGCAGTTCTTC,TRBD2,TRBV7-8,TRBJ2-1,NA
CASSLAVNSYEQYF,TGTGCCAGCAGCTTAGCAGTTAACTCCTACGAGCAGTACTTC,NA,TRBV11-2,TRBJ2-7,NA
CASSSIAGANNEQFF,TGTGCCAGCAGCTCTATAGCGGGGGCCAACAATGAGCAGTTCTTC,TRBD2,TRBV11-2,TRBJ2-1,NA
CASSDGQTSGANVLTF,TGCGCCAGCAGCGACGGACAGACCTCTGGGGCCAACGTCCTGACTTTC,NA,TRBV5-1,TRBJ2-6,few
CASIPQSYNEQFF,TGTGCCAGCATTCCTCAGTCCTACAATGAGCAGTTCTTC,NA,TRBV5-5,TRBJ2-1,NA
CASSVGQGGYTF,TGTGCCAGCAGCGTCGGACAGGGCGGCTACACCTTC,TRBD1,TRBV3-1,TRBJ1-2,NA
CASSLESGTWGNYGYTF,TGCGCCAGCAGCTTGGAATCAGGGACCTGGGGAAACTATGGCTACACCTTC,NA,TRBV5-1,TRBJ1-2,few
CAISQRSGGSYEQYF,TGTGCCATCAGTCAGCGATCAGGGGGGTCCTACGAGCAGTACTTC,NA,TRBV10-3,TRBJ2-7,NA